This TCR beta chain was captured in a study of blood T cell repertoires in COVID-19. Turning to the study itself: The cDNA or gDNA used as material had been derived from T cells, B-cell-depleted T cells, or PBMCs.

The germline V gene has CDR1 SGHDT and CDR2 YYEEEE. The CDR3 consists of 16 residues. V gave up 6 bases and J gave up 6 bases, with 24 bases separating them. Only in-frame clones appear in the TCRdb table, and some are missing; sequencing was by immunoSEQ multiplex PCR. The sample holds 150,000 to 200,000 clones; about four fifths are singletons and the top ten take more than 9.5%. This TCR was sampled from a man aged 55 to 70 with active or convalescent COVID-19. This chain connects TRBV5-6 to TRBJ2-5, with D maybe TRBD2 (6 bases). What was sequenced was peripheral blood. CDR3 loop: CASTVRGAAYSKTQYF. The CDR3 DNA reads as TGTGCCAGCACTGTCCGCGGGGCAGCTTATTCGAAGACCCAGTACTTC.